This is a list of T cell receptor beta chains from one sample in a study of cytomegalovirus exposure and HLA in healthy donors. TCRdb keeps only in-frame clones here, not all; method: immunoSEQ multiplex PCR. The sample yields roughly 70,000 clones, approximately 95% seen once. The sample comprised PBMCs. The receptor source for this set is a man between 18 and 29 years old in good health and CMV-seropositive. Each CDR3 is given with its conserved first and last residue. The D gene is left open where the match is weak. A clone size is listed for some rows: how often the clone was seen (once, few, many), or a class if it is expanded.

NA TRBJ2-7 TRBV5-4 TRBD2 TGTGCCAGCAGCTTCGGGGGGACCTACGAGCAGTACTTC CASSFGGTYEQYF
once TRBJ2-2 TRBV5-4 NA TGTGCCAGCAGCTTTAAGACATCGAACACCGGGGAGCTGTTTTTT CASSFKTSNTGELFF
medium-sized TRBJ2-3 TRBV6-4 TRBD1 TGTGCCAGCAGTGACGGACAGGGGGCAGATACGCAGTATTTT CASSDGQGADTQYF
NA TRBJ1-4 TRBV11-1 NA TGTGCCAGCAGCGTCAACGGAGCAACTAATGAAAAACTGTTTTTT CASSVNGATNEKLFF
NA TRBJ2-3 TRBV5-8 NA TGTGCCAGCAGTTTGACTTACCCTAGCACAGATACGCAGTATTTT CASSLTYPSTDTQYF
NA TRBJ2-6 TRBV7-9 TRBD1 TGTGCCGGATCCCCTACAGGGGGGTTCGCTGGGGCCAACGTCCTGACTTTC CAGSPTGGFAGANVLTF
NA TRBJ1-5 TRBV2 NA TGTGCCAGCAGGAAAAGGCGAACAGGGCATGAGGTTCAGCCCCAGCATTTT CASRKRRTGHEVQPQHF
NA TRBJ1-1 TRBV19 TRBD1 TGTGCCAGTAGTATAGTGGGGACAGGGCATAAGAACACTGAAGCTTTCTTT CASSIVGTGHKNTEAFF
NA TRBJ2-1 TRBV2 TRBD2 TGTGCCAGCAGAAGATCAACTAGCGTGGAAAATGAGCAGTTCTTC CASRRSTSVENEQFF
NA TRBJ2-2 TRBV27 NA TGTGCCAGCACCCCGGGAGCAGGGGGGAACACCGGGGAGCTGTTTTTT CASTPGAGGNTGELFF
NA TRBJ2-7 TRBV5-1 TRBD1 TGCGCCAGCAGCTTGGCAGGGACAGGGTCGCTCTACGAGCAGTACTTC CASSLAGTGSLYEQYF
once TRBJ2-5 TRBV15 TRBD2 TGTGCCACCAGCAGAGGTTTAGGGACTAGCGGGGAGACCCAGTACTTC CATSRGLGTSGETQYF
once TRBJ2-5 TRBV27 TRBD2 TGTGCCAGCAGTTCGGGACTAGCGGCAGTACAAGAGACCCAGTACTTC CASSSGLAAVQETQYF
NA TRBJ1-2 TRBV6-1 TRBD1 TGTGCCAGCAGTTTACAGGGGGACTATGGCTACACCTTC CASSLQGDYGYTF
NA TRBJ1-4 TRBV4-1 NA TGCGCCAGCAGCCAAGTAGGAGGTGATAATGAAAAACTGTTTTTT CASSQVGGDNEKLFF
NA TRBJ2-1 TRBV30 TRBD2 TGTGCCTGGATGGGGGAGGGCCATTACAATGAGCAGTTCTTC CAWMGEGHYNEQFF
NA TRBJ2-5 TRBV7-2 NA TGTGCCAGCAGCCCCAGCGGGCTAGGCCTGGGGACCCAGTACTTC CASSPSGLGLGTQYF
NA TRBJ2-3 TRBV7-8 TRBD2 TGTGCCAGCAGCCGCTTCCGGGGGGGCGCGGATACGCAGTATTTT CASSRFRGGADTQYF
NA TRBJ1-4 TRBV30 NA TGTGCCTGGGTGGGGGGGGCAGGCGAAAAACTGTTTTTT CAWVGGAGEKLFF
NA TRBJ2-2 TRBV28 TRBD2 TGTGCCAGTACGGGACTAGCCGGGACCGGGGAGCTGTTTTTT CASTGLAGTGELFF